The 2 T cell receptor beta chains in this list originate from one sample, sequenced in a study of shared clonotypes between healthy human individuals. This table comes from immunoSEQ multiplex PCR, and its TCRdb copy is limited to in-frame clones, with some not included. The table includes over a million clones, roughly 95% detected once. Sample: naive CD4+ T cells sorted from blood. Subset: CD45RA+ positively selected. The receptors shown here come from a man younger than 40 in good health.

CDR3 in amino acids: CASSVTGLQPQHF. The DNA of the CDR3 is TGTGCCAGCAGCGTAACGGGGCTCCAGCCCCAGCATTTT. The gene calls are TRBV9 and TRBJ1-5, with D perhaps matching TRBD1 (5 bases). CDR3 length equals 13 residues. In germline, CDR1 is SGDLS, CDR2 YYNGEE. With 1 base removed from V and 7 bases from J, the gap between germline ends came to 9 bases.

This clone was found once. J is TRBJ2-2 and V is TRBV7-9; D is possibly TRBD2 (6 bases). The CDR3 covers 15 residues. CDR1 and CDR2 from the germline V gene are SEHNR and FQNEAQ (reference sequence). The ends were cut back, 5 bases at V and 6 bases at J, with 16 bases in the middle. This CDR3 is CASSTGTLTPGELFF. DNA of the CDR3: TGTGCCAGCAGCACCGGGACTCTAACACCCGGGGAGCTGTTTTTT.